This passage covers 25 T cell receptor beta chains from one sample sequenced in a study of T cells after yellow fever vaccination. TCRdb reprocessed the 5' RACE reads with MiXCR, giving one entry per CDR3 protein. The table includes 200,000 to 250,000 distinct CDR3 sequences, approximately 3% detected once. The specimen was CD4+ T cells sorted from PBMCs, collected 10 days after the yellow fever booster vaccination. Receptors were obtained from a man younger than 35 who received the YFV17D yellow fever vaccine.

The chain links TRBV5-4 to TRBJ2-1, with 8 bases matching TRBD2. The trim removed 1 base at V and 5 bases at J, leaving 2 bases unmatched. The CDR3 consists of 14 residues. Germline V gene data show CDR1 as SGHNT and CDR2 as YYREEE (reference sequence). The CDR3 reads CASSLSGGHNEQFF. The CDR3 nucleotides are TGTGCCAGCAGCTTGAGCGGGGGCCACAATGAGCAGTTCTTC.

This clonotype was counted at least ten times. This chain joins TRBV18 and TRBJ2-7; 7 bases agree with TRBD2. The ends lost 3 bases at V and 7 bases at J; junction bases unmatched: 6. The CDR3 is made up of 13 amino acids. Germline V lookup: CDR1 KGHSH, CDR2 LQKENI. DNA of the CDR3: TGTGCCAGCTCACCGAGCGGGGCAGCTGAGCAGTACTTC. It yields the protein CASSPSGAAEQYF.

This clonotype has ten or more counts. The rearrangement uses TRBV7-2 and TRBJ2-3, with TRBD2 matching 7 bases. Looked up from germline, CDR1 is SGHTA and CDR2 is FQGNSA. This CDR3 contains 12 residues. The trim removed 5 bases at V and 10 bases at J, leaving 6 bases unmatched. The CDR3 spells CASSGGLVSQYF. Here the CDR3 DNA reads TGTGCCAGCAGCGGAGGACTAGTATCGCAGTATTTT. The variable domain in full, with the rest retrieved from reference TRBV7-2 and TRBJ2-3, is GAGVSQSPSNKVTEKGKDVELRCDPISGHTALYWYRQSLGQGLEFLIYFQGNSAPDKSGLPSDRFSAERTGGSVSTLTIQRTQQEDSAVYLCASSGGLVSQYFGPGTRLTVL.

This clonotype was detected ten times or more. The rearrangement uses TRBV10-3 and TRBJ1-3, with D possibly matching TRBD1 (6 bases). Germline-derived CDR1 and CDR2 are ENHRY and SYGVKD. This CDR3 has 14 amino acids. V was pared by 10 bases and J by 2 bases, with 15 bases between. CDR3 sequence reads: CATRQEGTGNTIYF. For the CDR3, the DNA is TGTGCCACTCGACAGGAGGGGACTGGAAACACCATATATTTT.

This clonotype has at least ten counts. The rearrangement joins TRBV7-9 to TRBJ2-1; 7 bases map to TRBD1. The CDR3 contains 14 residues. CDR1 and CDR2 (germline): SEHNR, FQNEAQ (reference sequence). The V gene end was trimmed by 4 bases and the J gene end by 6 bases; junction bases not matched to a gene: 6. The CDR3 here is CASSSRDSSNEQFF. The CDR3 DNA is TGTGCCAGCAGCTCAAGGGACAGTAGCAATGAGCAGTTCTTC.

The chain has TRBV28 and TRBJ2-6; TRBD1 matches 8 bases. V shed 3 bases and J 1 base; nucleotides not matched to a gene: 8. The CDR3 is 18 amino acids. Germline V gene sequence: CDR1 MDHEN, CDR2 SYDVKM. As DNA, the CDR3 is TGTGCCAGCAGTTTTCGCAGGGGGCGTAGGTCTGGGGCCAACGTCCTGACTTTC. Residues: CASSFRRGRRSGANVLTF.

Concerning this clonotype itself: Here the CDR3 omits its conserved ending phenylalanine or tryptophan, so a read error is the likely source. This rearrangement joins TRBV10-3 to TRBJ2-3; 8 bases match TRBD1. From germline, CDR1 is ENHRY and CDR2 SYGVKD. This CDR3 spans 13 amino acids. The V gene end was trimmed by 6 bases and the J gene end by 5 bases; junction bases not matched to a gene: 4. DNA of the CDR3: TGTGCCATCAGGACAGGGGACGGAGATACGCAGTATCTT. It encodes CAIRTGDGDTQYL.

The chain uses TRBV5-1 and TRBJ1-4; possible D gene TRBD1, 6 bases. The CDR3 extends over 16 amino acids. Germline V gene data show CDR1 as SGHRS and CDR2 as YFSETQ. Trimming cost V 4 bases and J 10 bases, with 23 bases left between them. The DNA for the CDR3 is TGCGCCAGCAGCCGCGCCTCGACAGGTACCAACGGAAAACTGTTTTTT. Residues: CASSRASTGTNGKLFF.

This rearrangement joins TRBV18 to TRBJ2-7, with 9 bases fitting TRBD2. V was pared by 5 bases and J by 5 bases, with 7 bases of the junction left unmatched. The CDR3 sequence is 14 residues long. CDR1 KGHSH and CDR2 LQKENI come from the germline V gene. CDR3 residues: CASSMSGGNHEQYV. Written as DNA, the CDR3 is TGTGCCAGCTCAATGAGCGGGGGGAACCACGAGCAGTACGTC.

This clonotype has only a few counts. The rearrangement links TRBV29-1 to TRBJ1-1; tentative D call: TRBD1 (5 bases). From germline, CDR1 is SQVTM and CDR2 ANQGSEA. V was shortened by 7 bases and J by 5 bases, with 17 bases between the two germline ends. The CDR3 covers 13 residues. The CDR3 loop is CSGQQGEGTEAFF. The CDR3 DNA sequence: TGCAGCGGGCAGCAGGGCGAGGGGACTGAAGCTTTCTTT.

The sample holds many counts of this clonotype. The chain carries TRBV9 and TRBJ2-5, with D perhaps matching TRBD2 (5 bases). The CDR3 is made up of 14 amino acids. Germline CDR1 is SGDLS and CDR2 is YYNGEE. The ends were cut back, 7 bases at V and 3 bases at J, with 16 bases in the middle. For the CDR3, the DNA is TGTGCCAGCCAACGAGGTCCGGGGAAAGAGACCCAGTACTTC. This gives the protein CASQRGPGKETQYF.

The chain recombines TRBV5-1 with TRBJ2-1; 10 bases map to TRBD2. V trimming: 6 bases; J trimming: 10 bases; junction bases outside the gene matches: 16. In germline, CDR1 is SGHRS, CDR2 YFSETQ. The CDR3 spans 16 residues. CDR3 nucleotide sequence: TGCGCCAGCAACCGCCCCTCCAGCGGGGGGGCGTACGAGCAGTTCTTC. Its translation is CASNRPSSGGAYEQFF.

The chain links TRBV5-1 to TRBJ2-2; D is undetermined. V dropped 5 bases and J dropped 2 bases, with 10 bases sitting between them. The CDR3 is 14 residues long. Germline V lookup: CDR1 SGHRS, CDR2 YFSETQ. In DNA, the CDR3 is TGCGCCAGCAGTCAAATTCAAAACACCGGGGAGCTGTTTTTT. It yields the protein CASSQIQNTGELFF.

The chain has TRBV30 and TRBJ2-3; TRBD2 agrees at 9 bases. After removal of 3 bases from V and 4 bases from J, the junction contained 14 bases not matched to a gene. Germline CDR1 and CDR2: GTSNPN and SVGIG (reference sequence). The CDR3 length is 17 residues. CDR3 nucleotides: TGTGCCTGGAGGCCGATTGGCGGGGGGGCGGTCCCAGATACGCAGTATTTT. It yields the protein CAWRPIGGGAVPDTQYF.

This clonotype was picked up a small number of times. V usage is TRBV27 and J usage is TRBJ2-2; D not resolved. The length of the CDR3 is 14 residues. The germline V gene encodes CDR1 MNHEY and CDR2 SMNVEV (reference sequence). V gave up 6 bases and J gave up 0 bases, with 8 bases separating them. DNA of the CDR3: TGTGCCAGCAGACAGCGACCGAACACCGGGGAGCTGTTTTTT. This gives the protein CASRQRPNTGELFF.

This clonotype has more than one count but fewer than ten. This chain uses TRBV5-1 with TRBJ1-2; 8 positions match TRBD1. Germline-derived CDR1 and CDR2 are SGHRS and YFSETQ. The V and J ends lost 5 bases and 7 bases, in that order; junction bases with no gene match: 7. The CDR3 extends over 13 amino acids. CDR3 region: CASRGQGSGGYTF. The CDR3 DNA follows: TGCGCCAGCAGAGGACAGGGATCGGGTGGCTACACCTTC.

This clonotype has a count of ten or more. V gene TRBV7-2 combines with J gene TRBJ2-7, with D tentatively TRBD1 (6 bases). The V end was cut by 5 bases, the J end by 3 bases, with 11 bases between. The CDR3 runs 13 residues. Germline V gene sequence: CDR1 SGHTA, CDR2 FQGNSA. CDR3 in DNA: TGTGCCAGCAGCCTCCGGGACAACTACGAGCAGTACGTC. Translation: CASSLRDNYEQYV.

This clonotype was picked up a small number of times. The chain combines TRBV12-3 or TRBV12-4 with TRBJ2-7, with TRBD1 matching 9 bases. The V and J ends lost 3 bases and 4 bases, in that order; junction bases with no gene match: 7. The CDR3 extends over 15 amino acids. The CDR3, as DNA: TGTGCCAGCAGTTTGGGACAGGGACCCCCGTACGAGCAGTACTTC. Amino acids: CASSLGQGPPYEQYF.

This clonotype was counted many times. The chain has TRBV5-4 and TRBJ1-1; the D is unclear. Germline loops: CDR1 SGHNT, CDR2 YYREEE (reference sequence). Deletions cut 4 bases from V and 1 base from J, with 14 bases between. The CDR3 loop spans 15 amino acids. The CDR3 region has the DNA TGTGCCAGCAGCCGATCATTGGCTGAGAACACTGAAGCTTTCTTT. This codes for CASSRSLAENTEAFF.

This clonotype was observed at least ten times. V gene TRBV12-3 or TRBV12-4 combines with J gene TRBJ1-2, with D uncertain. This CDR3 spans 12 amino acids. With 4 bases removed from V and 4 bases from J, the gap between germline ends came to 7 bases. The CDR3 is CASSSGIYGYTF. DNA for the CDR3: TGTGCCAGCAGTTCCGGGATCTATGGCTACACCTTC.

This clonotype was counted a few times. The rearrangement links TRBV28 to TRBJ1-5, with 7 bases that match TRBD1. The length of the CDR3 is 18 residues. CDR1 is MDHEN, CDR2 SYDVKM, per germline. V was clipped by 4 bases and J by 9 bases; unmatched bases: 21. In nucleotides, the CDR3 is TGTGCCAGCAGTTATACTAAACCCGGGACAGTTCGTAAAACGCCCCAGCATTTT. This codes for CASSYTKPGTVRKTPQHF.

This clonotype has just a few counts. The chain has TRBV12-3 or TRBV12-4 and TRBJ1-6; D possibly corresponds to TRBD1 (6 bases). The CDR3 length is 16 residues. The V end lost 2 bases, the J end lost 6 bases, and 14 bases lay between the germline ends. The DNA for the CDR3 is TGTGCCAGCAGTTTACGGAGGGGGTTGGGTAATTCACCCCTCCACTTT. Its translation: CASSLRRGLGNSPLHF.

In this sample, this clonotype turned up a few times. CDR3 sequence reads: CASSPKYVLGTDTQYF. The CDR3 nucleotides read TGTGCCAGCTCACCAAAGTATGTCCTAGGGACAGATACGCAGTATTTT. The chain couples TRBV18 to TRBJ2-3; no firm D call. V lost 2 bases and J 3 bases, leaving 15 bases between the germline ends. Germline-derived CDR1 and CDR2 are KGHSH and LQKENI. The CDR3 runs to 16 residues.

The genes are TRBV5-1 and TRBJ1-2; 10 bases line up with TRBD1. Germline-derived CDR1 and CDR2 are SGHRS and YFSETQ. V lost 0 bases, J lost 9 bases, and 2 bases stayed unmatched. CDR3 length: 13 residues. The CDR3 here is CASSLEGQGSYTF. CDR3 DNA sequence: TGCGCCAGCAGCTTGGAGGGACAGGGGAGCTACACCTTC.

V gene TRBV18 combines with J gene TRBJ2-5, with D possibly being TRBD1 or TRBD2 (5 bases each). V lost 3 bases and J 4 bases, leaving 9 bases between the germline ends. The germline gives CDR1 KGHSH, CDR2 LQKENI. The CDR3 runs to 13 residues. For the CDR3, the DNA is TGTGCCAGCTCACCCGGGGCCGGAGAGACCCAGTACTTC. Its protein product is CASSPGAGETQYF. Full variable domain (rest looked up from reference TRBV18 and TRBJ2-5): NAGVMQNPRHLVRRRGQEARLRCSPMKGHSHVYWYRQLPEEGLKFMVYLQKENIIDESGMPKERFSAEFPKEGPSILRIQQVVRGDSAAYFCASSPGAGETQYFGPGTRLLVL.